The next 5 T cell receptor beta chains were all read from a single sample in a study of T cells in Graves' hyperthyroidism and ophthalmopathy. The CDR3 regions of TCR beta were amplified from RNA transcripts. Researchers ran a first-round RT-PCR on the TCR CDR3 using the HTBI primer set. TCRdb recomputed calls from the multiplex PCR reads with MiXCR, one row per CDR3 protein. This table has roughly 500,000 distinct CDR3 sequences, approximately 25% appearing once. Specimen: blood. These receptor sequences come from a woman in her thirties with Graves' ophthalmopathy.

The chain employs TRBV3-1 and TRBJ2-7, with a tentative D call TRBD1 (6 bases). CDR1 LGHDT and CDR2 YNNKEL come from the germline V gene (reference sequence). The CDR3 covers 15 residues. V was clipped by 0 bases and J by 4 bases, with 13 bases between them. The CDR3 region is CASSQDGGLRYEQYF. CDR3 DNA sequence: TGTGCCAGCAGCCAAGATGGGGGCCTTAGGTACGAGCAGTACTTC.

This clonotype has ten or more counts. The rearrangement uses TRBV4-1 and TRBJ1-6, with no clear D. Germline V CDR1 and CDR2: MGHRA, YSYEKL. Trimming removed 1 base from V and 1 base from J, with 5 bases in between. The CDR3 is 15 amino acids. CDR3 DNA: TGCGCCAGCAGCCAAGTAGGGTCCTATAATTCACCCCTCCACTTT. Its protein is CASSQVGSYNSPLHF.

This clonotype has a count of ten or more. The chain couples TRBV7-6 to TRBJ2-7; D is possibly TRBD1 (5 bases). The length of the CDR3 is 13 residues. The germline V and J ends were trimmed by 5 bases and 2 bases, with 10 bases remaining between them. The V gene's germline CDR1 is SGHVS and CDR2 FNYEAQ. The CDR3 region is CASSPDTTYEQYF. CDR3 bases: TGTGCCAGCAGCCCGGACACCACCTACGAGCAGTACTTC.

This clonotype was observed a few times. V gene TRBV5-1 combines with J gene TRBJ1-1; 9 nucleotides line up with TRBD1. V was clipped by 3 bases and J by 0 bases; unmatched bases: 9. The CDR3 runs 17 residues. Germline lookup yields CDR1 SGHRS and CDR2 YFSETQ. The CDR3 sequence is CASSSGQGTILNTEAFF. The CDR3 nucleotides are TGCGCCAGCAGCTCAGGACAGGGGACCATCTTGAACACTGAAGCTTTCTTT.

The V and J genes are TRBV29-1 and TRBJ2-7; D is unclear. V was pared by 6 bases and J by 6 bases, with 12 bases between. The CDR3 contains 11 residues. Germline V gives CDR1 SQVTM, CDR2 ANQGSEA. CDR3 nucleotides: TGCAGCGTCAATAAGGGATTCGAGCAGTACTTC. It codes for CSVNKGFEQYF.